This is a list of T cell receptor beta chains from one sample in a study of response to subunit inactivated influenza vaccine. TCRdb used MiXCR to reprocess the RT-PCR reads, holding one entry per CDR3 protein. The sample holds roughly 700,000 distinct CDR3 sequences, more than 15% seen once. The sample here was PBMCs from blood, taken 11 to 12 days after vaccination. The receptors originated from a man aged 45 to 65 who received an inactivated influenza vaccine. CDR3s include the opening cysteine and the closing phenylalanine or tryptophan. Fields, in order: CDR3 protein, CDR3 DNA, clone size, D gene, V gene, J gene. A D gene is named only where the DNA matches it firmly. Not every row has a clone size; where given, it reads once, few, many or a size class.

CASSQDQGRNYEQYF	TGCGCCAGCAGCCAAGATCAAGGAAGAAACTACGAGCAGTACTTC	few	.	TRBV4-3	TRBJ2-7
CASSLMGSNYGYTF	TGTGCCAGCAGCTTAATGGGATCTAACTATGGCTACACCTTC	few	.	TRBV11-1	TRBJ1-2
CASSTLGVSGELFF	TGTGCCAGTAGTACCCTGGGGGTGAGCGGGGAGCTGTTTTTT	few	.	TRBV19	TRBJ2-2
CASSTLQGGNQPQHF	TGTGCCAGCAGTACTCTACAGGGAGGTAATCAGCCCCAGCATTTT	.	.	TRBV27	TRBJ1-5
CASSFDGPTYEQYF	TGCGCCAGCAGCTTCGACGGACCAACCTACGAGCAGTACTTC	few	.	TRBV5-1	TRBJ2-7
CASSLVLAGEYNEQFF	TGCGCCAGCAGCTTGGTGCTAGCGGGAGAATACAATGAGCAGTTCTTC	few	TRBD2	TRBV5-1	TRBJ2-1
CSVDPEGTAGVLTF	TGCAGCGTTGACCCCGAGGGGACGGCCGGTGTGTTAACCTTC	few	.	TRBV29-1	TRBJ1-2
CSVNDPDTQYF	TGCAGCGTCAATGATCCAGATACGCAGTATTTT	few	.	TRBV29-1	TRBJ2-3
CASRNRDASYNEQFF	TGTGCCAGCAGGAACCGGGACGCCTCCTACAATGAGCAGTTCTTC	.	.	TRBV28	TRBJ2-1
CATGRGSNTGELFF	TGTGCCACCGGCAGAGGGTCGAACACCGGGGAGCTGTTTTTT	.	.	TRBV24-1	TRBJ2-2
CASSPQRLQETQYF	TGCGCCAGCAGCCCTCAACGGCTCCAAGAGACCCAGTACTTC	.	.	TRBV5-1	TRBJ2-5
CASSQAPRVDSTGELFF	TGCGCCAGCAGCCAAGCCCCCCGGGTCGATAGCACCGGGGAGCTGTTTTTT	.	.	TRBV4-3	TRBJ2-2
CASSYSSFNQPQHF	TGTGCCAGCAGTTACTCGTCCTTCAATCAGCCCCAGCATTTT	.	.	TRBV6-5	TRBJ1-5
CASSLEQGARAEAFF	TGTGCCAGCAGCTTAGAGCAGGGGGCGCGAGCTGAAGCTTTCTTT	few	TRBD1	TRBV7-2	TRBJ1-1
CASSQDFRRSYGYTF	TGTGCCAGCAGCCAAGATTTCAGGAGGTCCTATGGCTACACCTTC	few	.	TRBV4-2	TRBJ1-2
CATKHSGQTKRGQETQYF	TGTGCCACGAAGCATTCGGGACAGACGAAAAGGGGCCAAGAGACCCAGTACTTC	.	TRBD1	TRBV24-1	TRBJ2-5
CASSQQDRSLSVYNEQFF	TGTGCCAGCAGCCAACAGGATAGGTCCCTGTCCGTTTACAATGAGCAGTTCTTC	.	.	TRBV14	TRBJ2-1
CASRHSRSNTGELFF	TGTGCCAGCAGGCACTCGCGCTCCAACACCGGGGAGCTGTTTTTT	few	.	TRBV6-2/TRBV6-3	TRBJ2-2
CASSGLIGSETQYF	TGTGCCAGCAGCGGTCTTATCGGGTCCGAGACCCAGTACTTC	few	.	TRBV12-3/TRBV12-4	TRBJ2-5
CASSDIASSYEQYF	TGTGCCAGCAGTGATATCGCTAGCTCCTACGAGCAGTACTTC	few	.	TRBV6-1	TRBJ2-7
CASRTTGSPEAFF	TGTGCCAGCAGGACGACAGGGAGTCCTGAAGCTTTCTTT	few	TRBD1	TRBV12-3/TRBV12-4	TRBJ1-1
CASSAFGTSIETQYF	TGTGCCAGCAGCGCCTTCGGGACTAGCATTGAGACCCAGTACTTC	.	TRBD2	TRBV9	TRBJ2-5
CASSPSGSMFGEQFF	TGCGCCAGCAGCCCTAGCGGGAGTATGTTTGGTGAGCAGTTCTTC	few	TRBD2	TRBV5-1	TRBJ2-1
CASSLVGGGYREQFF	TGTGCCAGCAGCTTAGTCGGGGGGGGCTATCGGGAGCAGTTCTTC	.	TRBD2	TRBV7-2	TRBJ2-1
CASSPHRNLDEQYF	TGTGCCAGCAGTCCTCACAGGAACTTAGACGAGCAGTACTTC	.	.	TRBV12-3/TRBV12-4	TRBJ2-7
CSADRGLTDTQYF	TGCAGTGCCGACAGGGGGCTGACAGATACGCAGTATTTT	.	TRBD1	TRBV20-1	TRBJ2-3
CASSLVAAPGELFF	TGCGCCAGCAGCTTGGTTGCAGCCCCCGGGGAGCTGTTTTTT	.	.	TRBV5-1	TRBJ2-2
CASSILLAGLYEQYF	TGTGCCAGCAGCATACTTCTAGCGGGGTTGTACGAGCAGTACTTC	few	TRBD2	TRBV11-2	TRBJ2-7